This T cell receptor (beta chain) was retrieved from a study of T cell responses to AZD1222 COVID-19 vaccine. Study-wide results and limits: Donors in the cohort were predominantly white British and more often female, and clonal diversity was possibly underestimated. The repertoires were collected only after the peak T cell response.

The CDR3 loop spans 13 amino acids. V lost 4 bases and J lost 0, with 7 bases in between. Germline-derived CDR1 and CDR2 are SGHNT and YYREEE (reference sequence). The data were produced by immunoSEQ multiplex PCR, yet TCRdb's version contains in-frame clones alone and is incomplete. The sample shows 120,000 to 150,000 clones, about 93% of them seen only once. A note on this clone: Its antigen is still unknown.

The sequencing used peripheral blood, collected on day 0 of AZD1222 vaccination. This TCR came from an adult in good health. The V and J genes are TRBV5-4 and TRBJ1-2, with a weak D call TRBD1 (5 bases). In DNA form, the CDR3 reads TGTGCCAGCAGCGACAGTCCTAACTATGGCTACACCTTC. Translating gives CASSDSPNYGYTF.